These 24 T cell receptor beta chains were all obtained from the same sample, sequenced in a study of beta chain features in type 1 diabetes. The investigators reverse transcribed all of the isolated RNA, so they sequenced expressed TCRB transcripts. Profiling relied on immunoSEQ multiplex PCR, and the TCRdb table lists in-frame clones only, not all of them. The data contain 300,000 or so clones, 7% to 10% of them singletons. No cognate antigen is known for these TCRs. Study results and caveats: All four CD4+ subsets from Type 1 diabetes patients carried moderately but significantly shorter TCRB CDR3s.

Sequenced: central memory CD4+ T cells from blood. These receptors were obtained from a man aged 25-45 years with type 1 diabetes.

The chain is built from TRBV19 and TRBJ1-2; TRBD1 agrees at 12 bases. V lost 8 bases to trimming and J lost 4 bases; unmatched junction nucleotides: 8. The V gene's germline CDR1 is LNHDA and CDR2 SQIVND (reference sequence). This CDR3 comprises 15 residues. The CDR3 loop is CASGTGTGGFYGYTF. CDR3 in DNA: TGTGCCAGTGGAACCGGGACAGGGGGCTTCTATGGCTACACCTTC.

The chain employs TRBV28 and TRBJ1-1; D unclear. The germline gives CDR1 MDHEN, CDR2 SYDVKM. This CDR3 spans 13 amino acids. V lost 2 bases to trimming and J lost 4 bases, with 8 bases between them. DNA of the CDR3: TGTGCCAGCAGTTTAAATCCGCCCACTGAAGCTTTCTTT. This gives the protein CASSLNPPTEAFF.

This clone has a handful of counts. This chain links TRBV11-2 with TRBJ1-6; TRBD1 aligns across 8 bases. The length of the CDR3 is 16 residues. The trim removed 0 bases at V and 8 bases at J, leaving 6 bases unmatched. Germline V gene data show CDR1 as SGHAT and CDR2 as FQNNGV. The CDR3 reads CASSLDLTGGYSPLHF. The CDR3 nucleotides read TGTGCCAGCAGCTTAGATCTAACAGGGGGTTATTCACCCCTCCACTTT. The full variable domain, rest sourced from reference TRBV11-2 and TRBJ1-6, is EAGVAQSPRYKIIEKRQSVAFWCNPISGHATLYWYQQILGQGPKLLIQFQNNGVVDDSQLPKDRFSAERLKGVDSTLKIQPAKLEDSAVYLCASSLDLTGGYSPLHFGNGTRLTVT.

This chain joins TRBV7-2 and TRBJ2-2; D not resolved. This CDR3 spans 14 amino acids. CDR1 SGHTA and CDR2 FQGNSA come from the germline V gene. Between the trimmed V and J ends, which lost 3 bases and 8 bases, there was a span of 13 bases. The DNA for the CDR3 is TGTGCCAGCAGCTTCTCGACGGCCCTGGGGGAGCTGTTTTTT. Residues: CASSFSTALGELFF.

The gene calls are TRBV29-1 and TRBJ2-5; 8 positions match TRBD2. The junction had 8 bases not matched to a gene; V was cut back by 6 bases and J by 2 bases. CDR1 is SQVTM and CDR2 is ANQGSEA in the germline V gene. The CDR3 runs to 14 residues. DNA for the CDR3: TGCAGCGTCTTTGGGCGGGGGGAGCAAGAGACCCAGTACTTC. It codes for CSVFGRGEQETQYF.

This clone occurred a few times. V gene TRBV6-6 combines with J gene TRBJ2-5, with 12 bases identical to TRBD2. V shed 6 bases, J shed 5 bases, and the junction held 4 bases outside the gene matches. The germline gives CDR1 MNHNY, CDR2 SVGAGI (reference sequence). The CDR3 covers 14 residues. CDR3 sequence: CASRPGTSGETQYF. The CDR3 DNA sequence: TGTGCCAGCAGGCCCGGGACTAGCGGGGAGACCCAGTACTTC.

The J gene is TRBJ2-7, the V gene TRBV11-2; D is ambiguous. This CDR3 has 12 amino acids. Trimming cost V 5 bases and J 3 bases, with 8 bases left between them. Per germline, CDR1 SGHAT and CDR2 FQNNGV. The DNA for the CDR3 is TGTGCCAGCAGCCCGATCAACTACGAGCAGTACTTC. This gives the protein CASSPINYEQYF.

As regards this clone: The same CDR3 is also encoded by other DNA sequences in this sample. The chain uses TRBV27 and TRBJ1-5; maybe TRBD1 (6 bases). Germline V CDR1 and CDR2: MNHEY, SMNVEV (reference sequence). Trimming removed 0 bases from V and 5 bases from J, with 8 bases in between. The CDR3 consists of 14 residues. CDR3 in DNA: TGTGCCAGCAGTTTATCGGGGGCGGATCAGCCCCAGCATTTT. Its protein product is CASSLSGADQPQHF.

This chain joins TRBV7-9 and TRBJ2-5; D is ambiguous. V gave up 5 bases and J gave up 5 bases, with 18 bases separating them. The CDR3 is 15 residues long. Germline loops: CDR1 SEHNR, CDR2 FQNEAQ (reference sequence). CDR3 sequence reads: CASSLRASGVETQYF. The CDR3 DNA reads TGTGCCAGCAGCCTCCGGGCATCTGGGGTGGAGACCCAGTACTTC. Full variable domain (outside the CDR3, taken from reference TRBV7-9 and TRBJ2-5): DTGVSQNPRHKITKRGQNVTFRCDPISEHNRLYWYRQTLGQGPEFLTYFQNEAQLEKSRLLSDRFSAERPKGSFSTLEIQRTEQGDSAMYLCASSLRASGVETQYFGPGTRLLVL.

The genes are TRBV14 and TRBJ2-3; 10 bases are shared with TRBD2. The ends lost 0 bases at V and 6 bases at J; junction bases unmatched: 6. The CDR3 contains 16 residues. Germline CDR1 is SGHDN and CDR2 is FVKESK. The CDR3 is CASSQEFSGGADTQYF. Here the CDR3 DNA reads TGTGCCAGCAGCCAAGAATTCAGCGGGGGGGCCGATACGCAGTATTTT.

The V gene is TRBV2, the J gene TRBJ2-5; D tentatively reads TRBD1 or TRBD2 (6 bases each). V lost 4 bases, J lost 5 bases, and 8 bases lay in between. The CDR3 loop spans 12 amino acids. Germline CDR1 is SNHLY and CDR2 is FYNNEI. The CDR3 DNA reads TGTGCCAGCAGTGGGGGGGCCGAGACCCAGTACTTC. It translates to CASSGGAETQYF. Full variable domain (missing parts from reference TRBV2 and TRBJ2-5): EPEVTQTPSHQVTQMGQEVILRCVPISNHLYFYWYRQILGQKVEFLVSFYNNEISEKSEIFDDQFSVERPDGSNFTLKIRSTKLEDSAMYFCASSGGAETQYFGPGTRLLVL.

V gene TRBV7-2 combines with J gene TRBJ1-2; 12 bases agree with TRBD1. This CDR3 is 15 amino acids long. Germline V CDR1 and CDR2: SGHTA, FQGNSA. With V trimmed by 5 bases and J by 7 bases, 8 bases remained unmatched. The chain's CDR3 is CASSLHGTGGTGYTF. Here the CDR3 DNA reads TGTGCCAGCAGCCTCCACGGGACAGGGGGCACTGGCTACACCTTC. Complete variable domain (other parts from reference TRBV7-2 and TRBJ1-2): GAGVSQSPSNKVTEKGKDVELRCDPISGHTALYWYRQSLGQGLEFLIYFQGNSAPDKSGLPSDRFSAERTGGSVSTLTIQRTQQEDSAVYLCASSLHGTGGTGYTFGSGTRLTVV.

This chain uses TRBV7-2 with TRBJ2-3; 8 bases line up with TRBD2. CDR1 and CDR2 from the germline V gene are SGHTA and FQGNSA. The CDR3 is made up of 17 amino acids. J gave up 0 bases and V 4 bases, and 9 bases lay outside the gene matches. In DNA form, the CDR3 reads TGTGCCAGCAGCTCGCCCGACTTAGCGGGGAGCACAGATACGCAGTATTTT. It encodes CASSSPDLAGSTDTQYF.

This clone was found a few times. This chain uses TRBV6-5 with TRBJ1-4; 9 nucleotides align to TRBD1. CDR3 length equals 14 residues. V dropped 6 bases and J dropped 8; count of bases not matched to a gene: 7. Germline V gene lookup returns CDR1 MNHEY and CDR2 SVGAGI. CDR3 DNA: TGTGCCAGCAGGCCCGGGACAGGGCGGGAAAAACTGTTTTTT. Encoded protein: CASRPGTGREKLFF.

The table lists this clone with a few counts. V usage is TRBV7-2 and J usage is TRBJ2-3, with 9 nucleotides matching TRBD2. Germline-derived CDR1 and CDR2 are SGHTA and FQGNSA. The V gene end was trimmed by 4 bases and the J gene end by 0 bases; junction bases not matched to a gene: 2. The CDR3 extends over 15 amino acids. The CDR3 region is CASSSSGGSTDTQYF. CDR3 coding DNA: TGTGCCAGCAGCTCGAGCGGGGGGAGCACAGATACGCAGTATTTT.

This chain links TRBV30 with TRBJ2-7; D not certain. The CDR3 runs to 13 residues. Germline loops: CDR1 GTSNPN, CDR2 SVGIG (reference sequence). Deletions cut 5 bases from V and 7 bases from J, with 18 bases between. In DNA, the CDR3 is TGTGCCTGGGATCGAACTCAACTGAAGGAGCAGTACTTC. It is translated as CAWDRTQLKEQYF. Using reference TRBV30 and TRBJ2-7 for the parts outside the CDR3, the full variable domain is SQTIHQWPATLVQPVGSPLSLECTVEGTSNPNLYWYRQAAGRGLQLLFYSVGIGQISSEVPQNLSASRPQDRQFILSSKKLLLSDSGFYLCAWDRTQLKEQYFGPGTRLTVT.

This clone was picked up many times. The chain recombines TRBV13 with TRBJ1-6; D gene uncertain. Deletions cut 4 bases from V and 7 bases from J, with 8 bases between. Per germline, CDR1 PRHDT and CDR2 FYEKMQ (reference sequence). The CDR3 covers 13 residues. The CDR3 loop is CASSSRENSPLHF. The CDR3 coding sequence is TGTGCCAGCAGCTCTCGGGAGAATTCACCCCTCCACTTT.

This clone was picked up a small number of times. Distinct nucleotide sequences in the sample also encode this CDR3. V is TRBV11-2 and J is TRBJ1-4; D is ambiguous. The CDR3 loop spans 14 amino acids. Germline loops: CDR1 SGHAT, CDR2 FQNNGV. V was clipped by 1 base and J by 3 bases, with 6 bases between them. The CDR3 DNA reads as TGTGCCAGCAGCTTAGGCCGGTCTAATGAAAAACTGTTTTTT. Protein product: CASSLGRSNEKLFF.

This chain uses TRBV5-1 with TRBJ2-1, with D uncertain. Trimming took 4 bases from V and 3 from J, leaving 14 bases between them. Per the germline V gene, CDR1 is SGHRS and CDR2 is YFSETQ. The CDR3 runs 15 residues. The CDR3: CASSLSKADYNEQFF. As DNA, the CDR3 is TGCGCCAGCAGCCTGTCGAAGGCCGACTACAATGAGCAGTTCTTC.

This clone was counted between two and nine times. The chain employs TRBV6-4 and TRBJ2-1; the match to TRBD2 covers 8 bases. Germline CDR1 reads MRHNA; CDR2 reads SNTAGT. The CDR3 has 14 residues. J lost 9 bases, V lost 8 bases, and 12 bases had no gene match. CDR3 region: CASREGSSLAEQFF. Written as DNA, the CDR3 is TGTGCCAGCCGGGAGGGGTCCAGTCTGGCTGAGCAGTTCTTC.

This clone was found a few times. The rearrangement links TRBV6-5 to TRBJ2-5; 7 nucleotides agree with TRBD1. Per germline, CDR1 MNHEY and CDR2 SVGAGI. The CDR3 runs to 13 residues. V shed 8 bases and J 3 bases; nucleotides not matched to a gene: 6. CDR3 region: CASGRDSKETQYF. The CDR3 DNA reads as TGTGCCAGCGGCCGGGACAGCAAAGAGACCCAGTACTTC.

This clone was found a few times. The chain employs TRBV6-5 and TRBJ1-1; 8 nucleotides align to TRBD1. CDR1 is MNHEY and CDR2 is SVGAGI in the germline V gene. The V gene end was trimmed by 2 bases and the J gene end by 3 bases; junction bases not matched to a gene: 5. The CDR3 totals 15 residues. The CDR3 DNA reads TGTGCCAGCAGTTACGATGACAGGGGAGACACTGAAGCTTTCTTT. The encoded protein is CASSYDDRGDTEAFF.

The chain has TRBV4-1 and TRBJ2-3; no firm D call. The CDR3 extends over 14 amino acids. The germline gives CDR1 MGHRA, CDR2 YSYEKL. Trimming pared 0 bases from V and 5 bases from J, leaving 9 bases between. The CDR3 is CASSQDPNLDTQYF. CDR3 in DNA: TGCGCCAGCAGCCAAGATCCAAATCTAGATACGCAGTATTTT.

As for this clone: One end of the junction fails to match germline, which may point to a read error. The J gene is TRBJ2-3, the V gene TRBV10-3; TRBD2 might be the D (5 bases). Germline-derived CDR1 and CDR2 are ENHRY and SYGVKD. This CDR3 has 11 amino acids. CDR3 sequence reads: CASSERGTQYF. The CDR3 coding sequence is TGTGCCAGCAGTGAACGGGGTACGCAGTATTTT.